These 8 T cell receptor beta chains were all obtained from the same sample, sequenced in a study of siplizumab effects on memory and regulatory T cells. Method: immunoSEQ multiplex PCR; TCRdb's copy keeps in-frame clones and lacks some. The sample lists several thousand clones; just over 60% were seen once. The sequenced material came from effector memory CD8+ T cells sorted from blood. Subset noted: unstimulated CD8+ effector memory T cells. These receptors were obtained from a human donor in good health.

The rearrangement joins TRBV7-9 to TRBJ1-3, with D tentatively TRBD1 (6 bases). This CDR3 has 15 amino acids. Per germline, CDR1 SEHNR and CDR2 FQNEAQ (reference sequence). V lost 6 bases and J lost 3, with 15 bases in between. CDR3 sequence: CASREGGGNGNTIYF. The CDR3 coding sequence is TGTGCCAGCAGGGAGGGCGGGGGCAATGGAAACACCATATATTTT.

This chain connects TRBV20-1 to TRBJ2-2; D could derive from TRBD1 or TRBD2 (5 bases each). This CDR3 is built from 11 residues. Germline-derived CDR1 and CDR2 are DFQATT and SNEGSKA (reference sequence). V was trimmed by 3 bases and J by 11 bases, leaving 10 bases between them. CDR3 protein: CSASRRDELFF. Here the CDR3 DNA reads TGCAGTGCTAGTAGACGGGACGAGCTGTTTTTT.

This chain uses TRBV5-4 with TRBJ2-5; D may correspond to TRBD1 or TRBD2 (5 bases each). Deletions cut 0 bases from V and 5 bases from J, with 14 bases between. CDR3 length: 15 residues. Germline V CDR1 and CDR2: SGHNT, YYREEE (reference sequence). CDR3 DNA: TGTGCCAGCAGCTTGGGGGACGAGGGCGAGGAGACCCAGTACTTC. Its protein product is CASSLGDEGEETQYF. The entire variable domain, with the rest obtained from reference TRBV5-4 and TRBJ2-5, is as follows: ETGVTQSPTHLIKTRGQQVTLRCSSQSGHNTVSWYQQALGQGPQFIFQYYREEENGRGNFPPRFSGLQFPNYSSELNVNALELDDSALYLCASSLGDEGEETQYFGPGTRLLVL.

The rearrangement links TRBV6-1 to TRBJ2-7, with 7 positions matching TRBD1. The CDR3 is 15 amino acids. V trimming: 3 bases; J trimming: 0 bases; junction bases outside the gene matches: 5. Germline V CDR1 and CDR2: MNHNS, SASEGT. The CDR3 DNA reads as TGTGCCAGCAGTGAGTCGACAGGGAGCTCCTACGAGCAGTACTTC. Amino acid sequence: CASSESTGSSYEQYF.

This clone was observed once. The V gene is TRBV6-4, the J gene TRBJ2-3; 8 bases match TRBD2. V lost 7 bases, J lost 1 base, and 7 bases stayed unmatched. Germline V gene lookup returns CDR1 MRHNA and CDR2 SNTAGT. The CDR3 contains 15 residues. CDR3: CASMDGGAGTDTQYF. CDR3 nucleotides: TGTGCCAGCATGGACGGGGGGGCGGGCACAGATACGCAGTATTTT.

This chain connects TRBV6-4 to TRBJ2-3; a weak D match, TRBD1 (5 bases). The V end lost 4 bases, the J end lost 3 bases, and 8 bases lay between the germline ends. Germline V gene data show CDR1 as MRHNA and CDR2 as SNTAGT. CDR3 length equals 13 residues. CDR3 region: CASSGAGTDTQYF. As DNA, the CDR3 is TGTGCCAGCAGTGGGGCAGGGACAGATACGCAGTATTTT.

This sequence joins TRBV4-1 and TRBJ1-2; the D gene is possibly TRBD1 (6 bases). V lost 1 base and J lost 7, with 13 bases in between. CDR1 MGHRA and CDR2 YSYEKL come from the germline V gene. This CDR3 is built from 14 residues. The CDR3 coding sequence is TGCGCCAGCAGCCAAGGTCCGGGGGCGGTTGGCTACACCTTC. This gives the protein CASSQGPGAVGYTF.

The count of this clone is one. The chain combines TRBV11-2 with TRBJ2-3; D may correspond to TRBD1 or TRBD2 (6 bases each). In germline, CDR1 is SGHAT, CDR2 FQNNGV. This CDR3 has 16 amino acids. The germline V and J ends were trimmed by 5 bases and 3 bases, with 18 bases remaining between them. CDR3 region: CASSPGGTKVTDTQYF. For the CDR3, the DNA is TGTGCCAGCAGCCCAGGCGGGACAAAAGTTACAGATACGCAGTATTTT.